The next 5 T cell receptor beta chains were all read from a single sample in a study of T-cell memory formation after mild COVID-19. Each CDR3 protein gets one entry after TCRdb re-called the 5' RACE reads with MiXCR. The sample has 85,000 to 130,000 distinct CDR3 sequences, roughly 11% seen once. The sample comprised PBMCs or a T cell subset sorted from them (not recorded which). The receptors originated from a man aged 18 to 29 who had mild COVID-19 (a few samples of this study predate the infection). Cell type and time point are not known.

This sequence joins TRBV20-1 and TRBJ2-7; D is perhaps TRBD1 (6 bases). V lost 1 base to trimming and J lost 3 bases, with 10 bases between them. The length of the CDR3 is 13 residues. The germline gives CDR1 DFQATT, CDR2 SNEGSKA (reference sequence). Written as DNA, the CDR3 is TGCAGTGCTAGAGGACAGGAGTTCTACGAGCAGTACTTC. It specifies CSARGQEFYEQYF.

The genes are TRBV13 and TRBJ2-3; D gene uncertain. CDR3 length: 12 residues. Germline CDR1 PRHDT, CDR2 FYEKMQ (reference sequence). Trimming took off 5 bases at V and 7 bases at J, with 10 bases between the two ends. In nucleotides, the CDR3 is TGTGCCAGCAGCGGTCGTCGAAATACGCAGTATTTT. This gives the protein CASSGRRNTQYF. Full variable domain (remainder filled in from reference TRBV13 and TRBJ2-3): AAGVIQSPRHLIKEKRETATLKCYPIPRHDTVYWYQQGPGQDPQFLISFYEKMQSDKGSIPDRFSAQQFSDYHSELNMSSLELGDSALYFCASSGRRNTQYFGPGTRLTVL.

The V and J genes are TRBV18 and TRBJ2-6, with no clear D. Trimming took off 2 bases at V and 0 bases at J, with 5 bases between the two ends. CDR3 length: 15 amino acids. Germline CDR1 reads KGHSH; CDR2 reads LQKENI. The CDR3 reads CASSPAPSGANVLTF. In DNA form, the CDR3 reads TGTGCCAGCTCACCAGCACCCTCTGGGGCCAACGTCCTGACTTTC.

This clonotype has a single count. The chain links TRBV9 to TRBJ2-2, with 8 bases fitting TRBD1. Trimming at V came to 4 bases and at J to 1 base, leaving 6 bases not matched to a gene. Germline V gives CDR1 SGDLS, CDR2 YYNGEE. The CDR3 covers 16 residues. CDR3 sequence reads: CASSPRQGMNTGELFF. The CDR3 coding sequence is TGTGCCAGCAGCCCCCGACAGGGGATGAACACCGGGGAGCTGTTTTTT. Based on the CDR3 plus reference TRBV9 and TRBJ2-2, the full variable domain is DSGVTQTPKHLITATGQRVTLRCSPRSGDLSVYWYQQSLDQGLQFLIQYYNGEERAKGNILERFSAQQFPDLHSELNLSSLELGDSALYFCASSPRQGMNTGELFFGEGSRLTVL.

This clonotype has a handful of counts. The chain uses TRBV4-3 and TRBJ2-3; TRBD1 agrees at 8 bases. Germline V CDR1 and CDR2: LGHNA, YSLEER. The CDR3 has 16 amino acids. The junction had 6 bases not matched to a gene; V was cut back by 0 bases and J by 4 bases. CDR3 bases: TGCGCCAGCAGCCAAGATCGGACAGGGAGTGCAGATACGCAGTATTTT. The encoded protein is CASSQDRTGSADTQYF.